This TCR beta chain was captured by sequencing in a study of T cells in Graves' hyperthyroidism and ophthalmopathy. In the study overall: Pretreatment peripheral blood was obtained at initial diagnosis.

The CDR3 contains 15 residues. The junction had 5 bases not matched to a gene; V was cut back by 4 bases and J by 4 bases. In germline, CDR1 is ENHRY, CDR2 SYGVKD. Using RNA transcripts as the source, TCR beta CDR3 regions were amplified. Initially, a first-round RT-PCR of the TCR CDR3 employed the HTBI primer set. A single record per CDR3 protein comes from TCRdb applying MiXCR to the multiplex PCR reads. Among around 700,000 distinct CDR3 sequences listed, around a third were seen once. This clonotype was obtained from a woman aged 40 to 55 with Graves' hyperthyroidism. The rearrangement links TRBV10-3 to TRBJ1-5, with 9 bases aligning to TRBD1. The sequenced sample was blood. CDR3 region: CAISVGTGWNQPQHF. CDR3 bases: TGTGCCATCAGTGTAGGGACAGGGTGGAATCAGCCCCAGCATTTT.